Sequencing of this T cell receptor (beta chain) was carried out in a study of T cells in Graves' hyperthyroidism and ophthalmopathy. Overall study context: Peripheral blood was obtained at initial diagnosis, preceding any treatment.

This clonotype appeared many times. This CDR3 spans 16 amino acids. Trimming at V came to 6 bases and at J to 0 bases, leaving 9 bases not matched to a gene. In germline, CDR1 is MNHNS, CDR2 SASEGT. RNA transcripts yielded amplified TCR beta CDR3 regions. An initial round of RT-PCR targeting the TCR CDR3 relied on the HTBI primer set. TCRdb re-derived calls from the multiplex PCR reads in MiXCR, one entry per CDR3 protein. The sample holds around 290,000 distinct CDR3 sequences, roughly 13% seen once. Diagnostic assessment was based on clinical symptoms, serum thyroxine and TRAb, thyroid ultrasound and orbital computed tomography.

V is TRBV6-1 and J is TRBJ1-1; 8 positions agree with TRBD1. This TCR came from a woman aged 40 to 50 with Graves' hyperthyroidism. Sequenced material: blood. CDR3 sequence (DNA): TGTGCCAGCAGCCACGGACAGGGTGCGGTGAACACTGAAGCTTTCTTT. Its protein is CASSHGQGAVNTEAFF.